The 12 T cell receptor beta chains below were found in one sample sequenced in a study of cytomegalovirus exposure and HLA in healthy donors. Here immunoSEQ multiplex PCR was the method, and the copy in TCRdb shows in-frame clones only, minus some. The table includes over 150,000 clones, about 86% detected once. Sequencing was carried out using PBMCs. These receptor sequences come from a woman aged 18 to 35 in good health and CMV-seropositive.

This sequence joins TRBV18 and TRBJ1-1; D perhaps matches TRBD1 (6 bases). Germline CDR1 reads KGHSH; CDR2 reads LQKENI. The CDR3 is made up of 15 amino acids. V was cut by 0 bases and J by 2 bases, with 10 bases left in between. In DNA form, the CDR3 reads TGTGCCAGCTCACCACCGGGGGCGGTAAACACTGAAGCTTTCTTT. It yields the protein CASSPPGAVNTEAFF.

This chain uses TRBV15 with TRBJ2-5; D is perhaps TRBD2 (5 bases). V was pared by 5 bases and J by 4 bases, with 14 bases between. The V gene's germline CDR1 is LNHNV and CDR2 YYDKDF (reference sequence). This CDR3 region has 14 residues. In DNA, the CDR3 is TGTGCCACCAGCCGGGCCCGGAGCGGAGAGACCCAGTACTTC. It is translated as CATSRARSGETQYF.

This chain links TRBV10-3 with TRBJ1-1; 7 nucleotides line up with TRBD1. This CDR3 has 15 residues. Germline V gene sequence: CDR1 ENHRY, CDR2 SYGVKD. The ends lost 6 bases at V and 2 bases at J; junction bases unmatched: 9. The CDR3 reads CAISENRQGNTEAFF. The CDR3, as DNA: TGTGCCATCAGCGAAAATAGACAGGGAAACACTGAAGCTTTCTTT.

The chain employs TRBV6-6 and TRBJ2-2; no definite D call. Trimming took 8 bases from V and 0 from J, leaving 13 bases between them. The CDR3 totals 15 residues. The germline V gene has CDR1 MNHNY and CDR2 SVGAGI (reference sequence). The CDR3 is CASSWRTTNTGELFF. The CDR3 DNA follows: TGTGCCAGCTCTTGGAGAACAACGAACACCGGGGAGCTGTTTTTT.

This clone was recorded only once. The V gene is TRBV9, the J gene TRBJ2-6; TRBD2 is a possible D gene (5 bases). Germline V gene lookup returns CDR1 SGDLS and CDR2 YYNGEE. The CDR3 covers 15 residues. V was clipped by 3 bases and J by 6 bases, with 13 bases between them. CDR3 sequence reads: CASSGGASEANVLTF. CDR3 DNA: TGTGCCAGCAGCGGGGGAGCTAGTGAGGCCAACGTCCTGACTTTC.

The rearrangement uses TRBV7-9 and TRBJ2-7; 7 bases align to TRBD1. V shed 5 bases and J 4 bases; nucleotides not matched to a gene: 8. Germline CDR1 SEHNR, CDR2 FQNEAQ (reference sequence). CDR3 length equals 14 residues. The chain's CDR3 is CASSPGDSSYEQYF. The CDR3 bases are TGTGCCAGCAGCCCTGGGGACAGTTCTTACGAGCAGTACTTC.

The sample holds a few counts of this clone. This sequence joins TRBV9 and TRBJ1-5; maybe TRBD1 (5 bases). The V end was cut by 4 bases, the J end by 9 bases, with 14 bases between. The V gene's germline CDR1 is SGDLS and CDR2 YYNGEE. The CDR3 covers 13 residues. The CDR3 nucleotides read TGTGCCAGCAGCTCTACAGGTATATGGCCCCAGCATTTT. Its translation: CASSSTGIWPQHF. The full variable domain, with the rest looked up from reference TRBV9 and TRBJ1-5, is DSGVTQTPKHLITATGQRVTLRCSPRSGDLSVYWYQQSLDQGLQFLIQYYNGEERAKGNILERFSAQQFPDLHSELNLSSLELGDSALYFCASSSTGIWPQHFGDGTRLSIL.

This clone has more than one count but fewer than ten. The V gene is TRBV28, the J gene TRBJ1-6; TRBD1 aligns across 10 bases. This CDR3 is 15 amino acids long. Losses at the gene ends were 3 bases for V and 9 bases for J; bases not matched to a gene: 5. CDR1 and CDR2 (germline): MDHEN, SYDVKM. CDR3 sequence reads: CASSFTGTGVSPLHF. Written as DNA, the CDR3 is TGTGCCAGCAGTTTCACTGGGACAGGGGTTTCACCCCTCCACTTT.

CDR3 loop: CASSLVGAQYF. The CDR3 region has the DNA TGTGCCAGCAGCTTGGTGGGCGCGCAGTATTTT. The chain has TRBV5-6 and TRBJ2-3, with D hard to call. CDR1 and CDR2 (germline): SGHDT, YYEEEE. The CDR3 spans 11 residues. V was clipped by 0 bases and J by 10 bases, with 6 bases between them.

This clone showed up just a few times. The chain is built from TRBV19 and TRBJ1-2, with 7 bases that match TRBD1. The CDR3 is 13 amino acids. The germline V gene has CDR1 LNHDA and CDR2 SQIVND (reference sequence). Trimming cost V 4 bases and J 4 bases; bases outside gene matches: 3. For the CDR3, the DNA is TGTGCCAGTAGTAAACAGGGGACCTATGGCTACACCTTC. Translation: CASSKQGTYGYTF. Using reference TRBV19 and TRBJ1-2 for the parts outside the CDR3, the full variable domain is DGGITQSPKYLFRKEGQNVTLSCEQNLNHDAMYWYRQDPGQGLRLIYYSQIVNDFQKGDIAEGYSVSREKKESFPLTVTSAQKNPTAFYLCASSKQGTYGYTFGSGTRLTVV.

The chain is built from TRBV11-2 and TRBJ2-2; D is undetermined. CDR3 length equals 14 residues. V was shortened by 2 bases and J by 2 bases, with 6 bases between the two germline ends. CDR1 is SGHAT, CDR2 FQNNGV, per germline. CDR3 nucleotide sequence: TGTGCCAGCAGCTTAAACACAAACACCGGGGAGCTGTTTTTT. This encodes CASSLNTNTGELFF.

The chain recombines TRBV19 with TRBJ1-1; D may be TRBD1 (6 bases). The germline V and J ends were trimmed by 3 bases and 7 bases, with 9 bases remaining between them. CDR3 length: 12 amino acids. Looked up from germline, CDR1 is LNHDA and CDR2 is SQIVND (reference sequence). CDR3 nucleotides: TGTGCCAGTAGTATGTACAGGGATGAAGCTTTCTTT. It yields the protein CASSMYRDEAFF.